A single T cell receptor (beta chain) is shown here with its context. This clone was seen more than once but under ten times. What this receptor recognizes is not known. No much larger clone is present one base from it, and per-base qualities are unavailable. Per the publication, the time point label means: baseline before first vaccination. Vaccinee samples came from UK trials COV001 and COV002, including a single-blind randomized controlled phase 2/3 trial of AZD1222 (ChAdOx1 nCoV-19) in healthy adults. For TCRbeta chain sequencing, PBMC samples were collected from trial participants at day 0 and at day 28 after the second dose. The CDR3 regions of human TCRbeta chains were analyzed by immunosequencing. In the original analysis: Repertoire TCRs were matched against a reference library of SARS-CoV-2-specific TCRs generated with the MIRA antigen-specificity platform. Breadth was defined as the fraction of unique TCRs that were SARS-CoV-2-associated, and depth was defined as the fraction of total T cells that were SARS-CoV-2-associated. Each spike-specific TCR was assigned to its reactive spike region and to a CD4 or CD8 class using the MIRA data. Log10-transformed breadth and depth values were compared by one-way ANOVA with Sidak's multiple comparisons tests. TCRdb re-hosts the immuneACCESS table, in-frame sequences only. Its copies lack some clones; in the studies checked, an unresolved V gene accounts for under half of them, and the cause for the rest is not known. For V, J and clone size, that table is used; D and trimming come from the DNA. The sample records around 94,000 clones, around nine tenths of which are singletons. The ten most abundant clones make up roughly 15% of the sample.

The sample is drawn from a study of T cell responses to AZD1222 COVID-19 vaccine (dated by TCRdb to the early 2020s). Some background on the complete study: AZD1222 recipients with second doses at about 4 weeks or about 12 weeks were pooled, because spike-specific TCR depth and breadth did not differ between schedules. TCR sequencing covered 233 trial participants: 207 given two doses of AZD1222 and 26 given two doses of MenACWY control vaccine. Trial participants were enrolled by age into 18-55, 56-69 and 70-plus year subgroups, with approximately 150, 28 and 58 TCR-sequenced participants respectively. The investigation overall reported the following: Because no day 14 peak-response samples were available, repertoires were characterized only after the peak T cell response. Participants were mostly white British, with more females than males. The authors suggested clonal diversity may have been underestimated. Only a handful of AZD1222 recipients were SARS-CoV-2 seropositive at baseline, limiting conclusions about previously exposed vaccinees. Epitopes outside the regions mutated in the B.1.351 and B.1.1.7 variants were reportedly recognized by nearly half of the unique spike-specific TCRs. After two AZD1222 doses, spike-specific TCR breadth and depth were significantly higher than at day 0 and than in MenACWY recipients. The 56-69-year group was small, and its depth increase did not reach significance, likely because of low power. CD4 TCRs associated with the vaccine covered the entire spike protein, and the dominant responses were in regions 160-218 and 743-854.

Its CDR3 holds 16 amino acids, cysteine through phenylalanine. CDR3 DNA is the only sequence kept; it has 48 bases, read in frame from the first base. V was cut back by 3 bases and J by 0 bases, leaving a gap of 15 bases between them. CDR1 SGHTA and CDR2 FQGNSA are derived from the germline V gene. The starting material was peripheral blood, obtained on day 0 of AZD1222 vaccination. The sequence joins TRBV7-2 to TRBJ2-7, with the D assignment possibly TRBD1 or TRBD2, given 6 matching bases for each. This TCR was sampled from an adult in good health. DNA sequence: TGTGCCAGCAGCTTGGTTTTAGGGGGGCTCTCCTACGAGCAGTACTTC. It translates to CASSLVLGGLSYEQYF.